The 21 T cell receptor beta chains given below trace back to one sample, sequenced in a study of blood T cells in healthy people across ages. A J-beta primer mix and a sample-barcoded 5' primer were used in a second PCR of roughly 6 to 12 cycles. TCRdb re-called the 5' RACE reads with MiXCR, one entry per CDR3 protein. The data show fewer than 900,000 distinct CDR3 sequences, about 36% seen once. Sample: blood. The receptor source for this set is a man aged 18 to 35 in good health.

In its sample, this clonotype was seen a few times. The rearrangement joins TRBV7-2 to TRBJ2-7, with 15 bases fitting TRBD2. The CDR3 is 17 residues long. The germline gives CDR1 SGHTA, CDR2 FQGNSA. The junction had 10 bases not matched to a gene; V was cut back by 5 bases and J by 5 bases. The CDR3 loop is CASSPRTSGGESDEQYF. The CDR3 bases are TGTGCCAGCAGCCCACGGACTAGCGGGGGGGAGTCGGACGAGCAGTACTTC.

The table lists this clonotype with a few counts. This chain links TRBV2 with TRBJ2-2, with TRBD2 as a possible D gene (5 bases). Germline V gene sequence: CDR1 SNHLY, CDR2 FYNNEI. Trimming pared 6 bases from V and 2 bases from J, leaving 16 bases between. This CDR3 is built from 16 residues. The DNA for the CDR3 is TGTGCCAGCAGCTTGGCCGGCCGGGGTAACACCGGGGAGCTGTTTTTT. Translated, it gives CASSLAGRGNTGELFF.

V is TRBV7-2 and J is TRBJ1-6; a weak D match, TRBD1 (6 bases). Germline V CDR1 and CDR2: SGHTA, FQGNSA. CDR3 size: 13 residues. V was shortened by 6 bases and J by 7 bases, with 10 bases between the two germline ends. The CDR3 here is CASSPQGNSPLHF. Written as DNA, the CDR3 is TGTGCCAGCAGTCCCCAGGGGAATTCACCCCTCCACTTT.

This clonotype appeared a single time. J is TRBJ2-5 and V is TRBV20-1; TRBD1 agrees at 8 bases. Trimming removed 2 bases from V and 11 bases from J; junction bases left unmatched: 13. There are 14 residues in the CDR3. CDR1 DFQATT and CDR2 SNEGSKA come from the germline V gene (reference sequence). Written as DNA, the CDR3 is TGCAGTGCTAGAAGCAGGGGGCTCTACAATGAGCAGTACTTC. Translated: CSARSRGLYNEQYF.

As concerns this clonotype: A much larger clone differs by one base, so this may be a read error. The DNA of the CDR3 is TGTGCCAGCAGCCCGAGACTAGCGGGGGAATCGTCCTACAATGAGCAGTACTTC. Amino acids: CASSPRLAGESSYNEQYF. The rearrangement joins TRBV7-2 to TRBJ2-5; 12 positions agree with TRBD2. The CDR3 extends over 18 amino acids. Germline V gene lookup returns CDR1 SGHTA and CDR2 FQGNSA. Trimming removed 5 bases from V and 11 bases from J; junction bases left unmatched: 21.

The table lists this clonotype with a few counts. The chain combines TRBV12-3 or TRBV12-4 with TRBJ1-1; D remains unclear. The CDR3 is 15 amino acids. V lost 7 bases and J 1 base, leaving 16 bases between the germline ends. Here the CDR3 DNA reads TGTGCCAGCAAACCCGCGGGCGGAGCGAACACTGAAGCTTTCTTT. This encodes CASKPAGGANTEAFF.

The chain is built from TRBV9 and TRBJ2-1, with 10 bases identical to TRBD2. Trimming removed 4 bases from V and 7 bases from J; junction bases left unmatched: 17. The CDR3 runs 18 residues. CDR1 and CDR2 (germline): SGDLS, YYNGEE. CDR3 protein: CASSPPLRAGGPGNEQFF. The DNA of the CDR3 is TGTGCCAGCAGCCCTCCGTTAAGAGCGGGGGGGCCTGGGAATGAGCAGTTCTTC.

This clonotype has a handful of counts. The rearrangement joins TRBV15 to TRBJ2-4; unclear D gene. Near its end, the DNA agrees better with TRBJ2-5, so the J call may be wrong. Germline V gene data show CDR1 as LNHNV and CDR2 as YYDKDF (reference sequence). The length of the CDR3 is 14 residues. CDR3 DNA sequence: TGTGCCACCAGCAGAGATCGAAGCCAGGAGACCCAGTACTTC. Protein: CATSRDRSQETQYF.

This clonotype was picked up a small number of times. The chain combines TRBV9 with TRBJ1-2; the match to TRBD1 covers 9 bases. The trim removed 6 bases at V and 3 bases at J, leaving 6 bases unmatched. Per the germline V gene, CDR1 is SGDLS and CDR2 is YYNGEE. The CDR3 length is 14 residues. CDR3 in DNA: TGTGCCAGCAACCCGGGACAGGGACACTATGGCTACACCTTC. Residues: CASNPGQGHYGYTF.

The chain joins TRBV5-1 to TRBJ2-4; a possible D gene is TRBD1 (5 bases). TRBJ2-7 matches the DNA end more closely, so the J call is doubtful. Germline CDR1 SGHRS, CDR2 YFSETQ. This CDR3 has 17 amino acids. CDR3 residues: CASSSSHTLQASYEQYF. For the CDR3, the DNA is TGCGCCAGCAGCTCATCACATACTTTACAGGCTAGCTACGAGCAGTACTTC.

This rearrangement joins TRBV27 to TRBJ1-4, with D unclear. There are 11 residues in the CDR3. CDR1 is MNHEY and CDR2 is SMNVEV in the germline V gene (reference sequence). Trimming stripped 6 bases from V and 5 bases from J, with 4 bases between. The DNA for the CDR3 is TGTGCCAGCAGCAACAATGAAAAACTGTTTTTT. This sequence encodes CASSNNEKLFF.

This clonotype has just a few counts. V gene TRBV5-1 combines with J gene TRBJ1-4, with a tentative D call TRBD1 (6 bases). V shed 3 bases and J shed 5 bases, with 11 bases lying between them. The CDR3 totals 14 residues. The germline V gene encodes CDR1 SGHRS and CDR2 YFSETQ. CDR3 region: CASSSDRSNEKLFF. CDR3 DNA: TGCGCCAGCAGCTCTGACAGGTCAAATGAAAAACTGTTTTTT.

At least ten counts were recorded for this clonotype. One junction end disagrees with the germline gene, perhaps due to a read error. This chain connects TRBV5-1 to TRBJ1-2, with 8 bases aligning to TRBD1. The CDR3 is made up of 13 amino acids. Germline CDR1 reads SGHRS; CDR2 reads YFSETQ. The DNA of the CDR3 is TGTGCCAGCAGCACGGGACAGGTCTATGGCTACACCTTC. It specifies CASSTGQVYGYTF.

This clonotype was seen a handful of times. The V call is TRBV2, the J call TRBJ2-5; unclear D gene. The CDR3 consists of 15 residues. Germline assignment: CDR1 SNHLY and CDR2 FYNNEI. The V end was cut by 3 bases, the J end by 5 bases, with 16 bases between. CDR3 loop: CASSDLGSRTETQYF. In DNA, the CDR3 is TGTGCCAGCAGTGACCTCGGTTCCAGGACGGAGACCCAGTACTTC.

In its sample, this clonotype was seen once. The V and J genes are TRBV3-1 and TRBJ1-2; tentative D call: TRBD1 (6 bases). Germline V gene sequence: CDR1 LGHDT, CDR2 YNNKEL (reference sequence). Trimming removed 6 bases from V and 8 bases from J, with 13 bases in between. CDR3 length equals 12 residues. The CDR3: CASSRQADGYTF. Here the CDR3 DNA reads TGTGCCAGCAGTAGACAGGCCGACGGCTACACCTTC.

The chain is built from TRBV28 and TRBJ1-6; D ambiguous. V lost 7 bases and J lost 8, with 15 bases in between. CDR1 is MDHEN, CDR2 SYDVKM, per germline. The CDR3 loop spans 14 amino acids. This chain's CDR3 is CASKTTVSHSPLHF. CDR3 DNA: TGTGCCAGCAAAACCACAGTATCCCATTCACCCCTCCACTTT.

V usage is TRBV29-1 and J usage is TRBJ2-1; D not resolved. Germline-derived CDR1 and CDR2 are SQVTM and ANQGSEA. The length of the CDR3 is 12 residues. Deletions cut 7 bases from V and 4 bases from J, with 11 bases between. The CDR3 here is CSGNIPYNEQFF. For the CDR3, the DNA is TGCAGCGGAAATATCCCTTACAATGAGCAGTTCTTC.

The chain joins TRBV7-9 to TRBJ1-2; D may be TRBD1 (5 bases). V gave up 3 bases and J gave up 4 bases, with 12 bases separating them. Germline CDR1 reads SEHNR; CDR2 reads FQNEAQ (reference sequence). This CDR3 has 14 amino acids. Here the CDR3 reads CASSFRGFGYGYTF. The CDR3 nucleotides read TGTGCCAGCAGCTTCCGGGGCTTCGGCTATGGCTACACCTTC. The variable domain in full, completed from reference TRBV7-9 and TRBJ1-2, reads DTGVSQNPRHKITKRGQNVTFRCDPISEHNRLYWYRQTLGQGPEFLTYFQNEAQLEKSRLLSDRFSAERPKGSFSTLEIQRTEQGDSAMYLCASSFRGFGYGYTFGSGTRLTVV.

Worth noting for this clonotype: The junction does not match germline at one end; this may be a read error. The chain has TRBV7-9 and TRBJ1-6; 10 bases are shared with TRBD1. Per germline, CDR1 SEHNR and CDR2 FQNEAQ (reference sequence). There are 16 residues in the CDR3. This chain's CDR3 is CASSNGQGEPNSPPHF. The CDR3 region has the DNA TGTGCCAGCAGCAACGGACAGGGGGAGCCCAATTCACCCCCCCACTTT.

The DNA of the CDR3 is TGCAGTGCCCCGGACAGCCTGAACACCGGGGAGCTGTTTTTT. Translated: CSAPDSLNTGELFF. The chain employs TRBV20-1 and TRBJ2-2; a weak D match, TRBD1 (6 bases). Germline CDR1 DFQATT, CDR2 SNEGSKA (reference sequence). The germline V and J ends were trimmed by 6 bases and 1 base, with 12 bases remaining between them. This CDR3 is built from 14 residues.

The chain has TRBV4-3 and TRBJ2-3; D possibly corresponds to TRBD1 (6 bases). V lost 0 bases and J 2 bases, leaving 15 bases between the germline ends. The CDR3 extends over 17 amino acids. Germline values: CDR1 LGHNA, CDR2 YSLEER. CDR3 in amino acids: CASSQDWPGATTDTQYF. The CDR3 DNA reads as TGCGCCAGCAGCCAAGATTGGCCAGGGGCGACCACAGATACGCAGTATTTT.